The 16 T cell receptor beta chains below come from one sample, sequenced in a study of early T cells in non-severe SARS-CoV-2 infection. TCRdb re-called the 5' RACE reads with MiXCR, one entry per CDR3 protein. This sample has tens of thousands of distinct CDR3 sequences, with over 10% found just once. Sequenced input: whole blood. These receptors originate from an adult who was a healthcare worker with PCR-confirmed SARS-CoV-2 infection or an uninfected control (not recorded which).

The rearrangement joins TRBV5-1 to TRBJ2-5; a weak D match, TRBD2 (5 bases). From germline, CDR1 is SGHRS and CDR2 YFSETQ. The CDR3 extends over 15 amino acids. Trimming stripped 3 bases from V and 4 bases from J, with 16 bases between. This chain's CDR3 is CASSSNTSPLETQYF. CDR3 DNA sequence: TGCGCCAGCAGCTCGAACACTAGTCCGCTAGAGACCCAGTACTTC.

This clonotype was counted at least ten times. The rearrangement links TRBV29-1 to TRBJ2-1; maybe TRBD1 (6 bases). Germline CDR1 is SQVTM and CDR2 is ANQGSEA. Trimming removed 6 bases from V and 10 bases from J, with 16 bases in between. This CDR3 is built from 12 residues. The CDR3 bases are TGCAGCGTGAGGGACATCCGGAAAGAGCAGTTCTTC. Protein: CSVRDIRKEQFF.

V and J are TRBV6-5 and TRBJ2-3; 11 nucleotides match TRBD2. Per germline, CDR1 MNHEY and CDR2 SVGAGI. V lost 3 bases and J lost 2; bases outside the gene matches: 4. This CDR3 has 16 amino acids. The CDR3 loop reads CASSYGTSGYTDTQYF. DNA for the CDR3: TGTGCCAGCAGTTATGGGACTAGCGGATACACAGATACGCAGTATTTT.

V usage is TRBV20-1 and J usage is TRBJ1-1; weak D call: TRBD1 (5 bases). Germline V CDR1 and CDR2: DFQATT, SNEGSKA (reference sequence). Trimming took off 1 base at V and 2 bases at J, with 8 bases between the two ends. The CDR3 extends over 13 amino acids. The DNA of the CDR3 is TGCAGTGCTAGAGCGCAGGGAAACACTGAAGCTTTCTTT. It codes for CSARAQGNTEAFF.

At least ten counts were recorded for this clonotype. V and J are TRBV9 and TRBJ2-7; 9 bases fit TRBD2. V gave up 3 bases and J gave up 6 bases; unmatched junction bases: 4. CDR1 and CDR2 (germline): SGDLS, YYNGEE. The CDR3 has 13 amino acids. Here the CDR3 reads CASSASGAGEQYF. CDR3 coding DNA: TGTGCCAGCAGCGCTAGCGGGGCAGGCGAGCAGTACTTC.

This clonotype was found many times. V usage is TRBV2 and J usage is TRBJ2-1; no reliable D call. CDR1 and CDR2 (germline): SNHLY, FYNNEI. Trimming cost V 6 bases and J 5 bases, with 17 bases left between them. This CDR3 contains 15 residues. In DNA, the CDR3 is TGTGCCAGCAGCCCACACCGGACCTCGGACAATGAGCAGTTCTTC. Translated: CASSPHRTSDNEQFF.

The rearrangement joins TRBV19 to TRBJ2-5; D remains unclear. Germline V CDR1 and CDR2: LNHDA, SQIVND (reference sequence). Deletions cut 10 bases from V and 3 bases from J, with 15 bases between. The CDR3 is 13 amino acids. CDR3 nucleotides: TGTGCCACCAAGGATGGTAAAAAAGAGACCCAGTACTTC. Amino acid sequence: CATKDGKKETQYF. Full variable domain (outside the CDR3, taken from reference TRBV19 and TRBJ2-5): DGGITQSPKYLFRKEGQNVTLSCEQNLNHDAMYWYRQDPGQGLRLIYYSQIVNDFQKGDIAEGYSVSREKKESFPLTVTSAQKNPTAFYLCATKDGKKETQYFGPGTRLLVL.

This clonotype was counted ten times or more. The chain recombines TRBV6-5 with TRBJ2-5; possibly TRBD2 for D (6 bases). Trimming took 7 bases from V and 5 from J, leaving 20 bases between them. In germline, CDR1 is MNHEY, CDR2 SVGAGI. There are 15 residues in the CDR3. The CDR3 nucleotides are TGTGCCAGCACCCCCTGGGGCGGGATGCTTGAGACCCAGTACTTC. Protein sequence: CASTPWGGMLETQYF.

The chain links TRBV29-1 to TRBJ1-5, with a weak D call TRBD1 (6 bases). The CDR3 is 13 residues long. The V end was cut by 7 bases, the J end by 4 bases, with 14 bases between. Germline V gene lookup returns CDR1 SQVTM and CDR2 ANQGSEA. In DNA, the CDR3 is TGCAGCGCCCTGGAGGGGGGGAATCAGCCCCAGCATTTT. This codes for CSALEGGNQPQHF.

This clonotype was counted many times. V gene TRBV6-1 combines with J gene TRBJ2-2, with D possibly being TRBD1 or TRBD2 (6 bases each). Germline CDR1 is MNHNS and CDR2 is SASEGT. V lost 7 bases to trimming and J lost 4 bases, with 13 bases between them. This CDR3 spans 14 amino acids. The CDR3 protein is CASTVGGGTGELFF. In DNA, the CDR3 is TGTGCCAGCACGGTTGGAGGGGGCACCGGGGAGCTGTTTTTT.

In its sample, this clonotype was seen a few times. The V gene is TRBV7-9, the J gene TRBJ1-1; perhaps TRBD1 as D (5 bases). V lost 2 bases, J lost 11 bases, and 12 bases lay in between. CDR1 and CDR2 (germline): SEHNR, FQNEAQ (reference sequence). CDR3 length: 12 amino acids. The CDR3: CASSLFGGYAFF. The CDR3 DNA reads as TGTGCCAGCAGCTTATTTGGGGGGTATGCTTTCTTT.

This clonotype was counted only a few times. The V gene is TRBV29-1, the J gene TRBJ2-7; D is unresolved. Trimming shortened V by 0 bases and J by 2 bases, and 8 bases separated the two germline ends. The germline gives CDR1 SQVTM, CDR2 ANQGSEA. The CDR3 covers 13 residues. This CDR3 reads CSVEDQATYEQYF. The CDR3 DNA follows: TGCAGCGTTGAAGATCAAGCAACCTACGAGCAGTACTTC.

This clonotype has at least ten counts. The chain carries TRBV5-5 and TRBJ2-7; TRBD1 or TRBD2 may be the D gene (6 bases each). Germline V lookup: CDR1 SGHKS, CDR2 YYEKEE (reference sequence). V was cut by 2 bases and J by 3 bases, with 12 bases left in between. The CDR3 covers 14 residues. The CDR3 spells CASSFGGGIYEQYF. The CDR3 region has the DNA TGTGCCAGCAGCTTTGGAGGGGGGATCTACGAGCAGTACTTC. Supplemented by reference TRBV5-5 and TRBJ2-7, the full variable domain reads DAGVTQSPTHLIKTRGQQVTLRCSPISGHKSVSWYQQVLGQGPQFIFQYYEKEERGRGNFPDRFSARQFPNYSSELNVNALLLGDSALYLCASSFGGGIYEQYFGPGTRLTVT.

This chain connects TRBV7-2 to TRBJ2-7; 7 bases agree with TRBD2. J was trimmed by 5 bases and V by 2 bases; bases with no gene match: 9. This CDR3 has 15 residues. Germline CDR1 and CDR2: SGHTA and FQGNSA. The CDR3 protein is CASSLMAAGANEQYF. The CDR3 nucleotides read TGTGCCAGCAGCTTAATGGCGGCGGGAGCTAACGAGCAGTACTTC.

This clonotype was observed at least ten times. The chain recombines TRBV10-3 with TRBJ2-3, with D possibly being TRBD2 (5 bases). Germline CDR1 reads ENHRY; CDR2 reads SYGVKD. V was clipped by 3 bases and J by 0 bases, with 10 bases between them. The CDR3 contains 15 residues. In DNA form, the CDR3 reads TGTGCCATCAGTGATGAGGGCGCGAGCACAGATACGCAGTATTTT. Translated, it gives CAISDEGASTDTQYF.

This clonotype was seen at least ten times. The rearrangement uses TRBV7-9 and TRBJ2-5; D might be TRBD1 (6 bases). Looked up from germline, CDR1 is SEHNR and CDR2 is FQNEAQ (reference sequence). There are 12 residues in the CDR3. The V end lost 10 bases, the J end lost 1 base, and 10 bases lay between the germline ends. The CDR3 protein is CATQQGQETQYF. In DNA, the CDR3 is TGTGCCACCCAACAGGGCCAAGAGACCCAGTACTTC.